The 27 T cell receptor beta chains below were found in one sample sequenced in a study of neurological immune-mediated disorders. From the 5' RACE reads, TCRdb called clonotypes with MiXCR, one entry per CDR3 protein. The sample includes tens of thousands of distinct CDR3 sequences, over 15% seen only once; the top ten take 15%. The sequenced sample was PBMCs. The origin of the receptors is a woman between 40 and 55 years old in good health.

At least ten counts were recorded for this clonotype. The chain has TRBV20-1 and TRBJ2-7, with D maybe TRBD1 (5 bases). The germline CDR1 and CDR2 sequences are DFQATT and SNEGSKA (reference sequence). With 1 base removed from V and 0 bases from J, the gap between germline ends came to 16 bases. This CDR3 region has 16 residues. CDR3: CSARVWGVGVSYEQYV. The CDR3 coding sequence is TGCAGTGCTAGAGTCTGGGGCGTAGGTGTCTCCTACGAGCAGTACGTC.

There are many counts of this clonotype. V gene TRBV7-8 combines with J gene TRBJ2-1; TRBD1 matches 9 bases. The CDR3 extends over 16 amino acids. Trimming at V came to 6 bases and at J to 3 bases, leaving 9 bases not matched to a gene. The germline CDR1 and CDR2 sequences are SGHVS and FQNEAQ. CDR3 in DNA: TGTGCCAGCAGTCACAAACCGGGACAGGGCTACAATGAGCAGTTCTTC. Its protein product is CASSHKPGQGYNEQFF.

Many counts were recorded for this clonotype. CDR3 DNA sequence: TGTGCCAGCGGCCAGACAGGGGTATCGGAGACCCAGTACTTC. It codes for CASGQTGVSETQYF. The chain employs TRBV12-3 or TRBV12-4 and TRBJ2-5, with TRBD1 identical over 8 bases. V gave up 8 bases and J gave up 5 bases; unmatched junction bases: 10. There are 14 residues in the CDR3.

This clonotype was detected many times. The V and J genes are TRBV6-5 and TRBJ1-2; 7 bases align to TRBD1. The germline V gene encodes CDR1 MNHEY and CDR2 SVGAGI. The CDR3 consists of 13 residues. The V segment lost 5 bases and the J segment 6 bases; nucleotides outside the gene matches: 6. CDR3 loop: CASSRQGRDGYTF. The CDR3 nucleotides read TGTGCCAGCAGTCGACAGGGCCGGGATGGCTACACCTTC.

This clonotype was counted ten times or more. The rearrangement uses TRBV5-1 and TRBJ2-4, with D tentatively TRBD1 or TRBD2 (7 bases each). The CDR3 consists of 14 residues. The V and J ends lost 4 bases and 8 bases respectively, with 16 bases between them. Germline V gene data show CDR1 as SGHRS and CDR2 as YFSETQ. CDR3 sequence: CASSITGEGDIQYF. CDR3 in DNA: TGCGCCAGCAGCATTACAGGGGAGGGGGACATTCAGTACTTC. The variable domain in full, completed from reference TRBV5-1 and TRBJ2-4, reads KAGVTQTPRYLIKTRGQQVTLSCSPISGHRSVSWYQQTPGQGLQFLFEYFSETQRNKGNFPGRFSGRQFSNSRSEMNVSTLELGDSALYLCASSITGEGDIQYFGAGTRLSVL.

In its sample, this clonotype was seen many times. The rearrangement joins TRBV7-2 to TRBJ2-5; 7 nucleotides match TRBD2. V lost 2 bases, J lost 11 bases, and 11 bases stayed unmatched. The CDR3 sequence is 14 residues long. The germline V gene encodes CDR1 SGHTA and CDR2 FQGNSA. As DNA, the CDR3 is TGTGCCAGCAGCTTAATGGTGACTAGCAACCCACAGTACTTC. It encodes CASSLMVTSNPQYF.

This clonotype was detected many times. The chain carries TRBV7-8 and TRBJ1-1, with D unresolved. Trimming took 0 bases from V and 4 from J, leaving 6 bases between them. The CDR3 spans 13 residues. In germline, CDR1 is SGHVS, CDR2 FQNEAQ. The CDR3 spells CASSLASVTEAFF. In nucleotides, the CDR3 is TGTGCCAGCAGCTTAGCGTCGGTCACTGAAGCTTTCTTT.

This clonotype was picked up many times. CDR3 sequence: CASSLDRPDGNTIYF. The CDR3 DNA is TGCGCCAGCAGCTTGGACCGCCCCGATGGAAACACCATATATTTT. The J gene is TRBJ1-3, the V gene TRBV5-1; D is uncertain. Germline CDR1 reads SGHRS; CDR2 reads YFSETQ. V dropped 0 bases and J dropped 3 bases, with 10 bases sitting between them. The CDR3 length is 15 residues. Full variable domain (missing parts from reference TRBV5-1 and TRBJ1-3): KAGVTQTPRYLIKTRGQQVTLSCSPISGHRSVSWYQQTPGQGLQFLFEYFSETQRNKGNFPGRFSGRQFSNSRSEMNVSTLELGDSALYLCASSLDRPDGNTIYFGEGSWLTVV.

V gene TRBV29-1 combines with J gene TRBJ2-3; 8 bases are a match to TRBD1. V lost 6 bases and J lost 4; bases outside the gene matches: 3. CDR3 size: 12 residues. Germline loops: CDR1 SQVTM, CDR2 ANQGSEA. This CDR3 is CSVDRGPDTQYF. The CDR3 DNA reads as TGCAGCGTCGACAGGGGCCCAGATACGCAGTATTTT.

This clonotype was counted many times. The chain uses TRBV7-2 and TRBJ2-5; TRBD1 matches at 7 bases. Per the germline V gene, CDR1 is SGHTA and CDR2 is FQGNSA. The CDR3 is 14 residues long. After removal of 2 bases from V and 4 bases from J, the junction contained 4 bases not matched to a gene. Here the CDR3 reads CASSLRAGGETQYF. The CDR3, as DNA: TGTGCCAGCAGCTTAAGGGCAGGGGGAGAGACCCAGTACTTC.

This clonotype was detected ten times or more. This rearrangement joins TRBV27 to TRBJ2-2; D not resolved. CDR1 MNHEY and CDR2 SMNVEV come from the germline V gene (reference sequence). This CDR3 spans 12 amino acids. Trimming left V 5 bases short and J 1 base short, with 2 bases between. CDR3 protein: CASSLNTGELFF. CDR3 in DNA: TGTGCCAGCAGTCTGAACACCGGGGAGCTGTTTTTT.

The sample holds many counts of this clonotype. The DNA for the CDR3 is TGTGCCACCAGCAGAGATCGGGCAGAAAATGAAAAACTGTTTTTT. Translating gives CATSRDRAENEKLFF. This chain uses TRBV15 with TRBJ1-4; D ambiguous. Per the germline V gene, CDR1 is LNHNV and CDR2 is YYDKDF (reference sequence). The CDR3 length is 15 residues. V lost 0 bases and J 5 bases, leaving 10 bases between the germline ends. Looking up the rest from reference TRBV15 and TRBJ1-4 gives the full variable domain: DAMVIQNPRYQVTQFGKPVTLSCSQTLNHNVMYWYQQKSSQAPKLLFHYYDKDFNNEADTPDNFQSRRPNTSFCFLDIRSPGLGDTAMYLCATSRDRAENEKLFFGSGTQLSVL.

In its sample, this clonotype was seen many times. This chain joins TRBV20-1 and TRBJ2-7, with TRBD1 matching 7 bases. The V segment lost 6 bases and the J segment 5 bases; nucleotides outside the gene matches: 10. Germline V gene sequence: CDR1 DFQATT, CDR2 SNEGSKA (reference sequence). There are 13 residues in the CDR3. The CDR3 DNA is TGCAGTGCCCCCGACGACAGGGTAGACGAGCAGTACTTC. It encodes CSAPDDRVDEQYF.

This clonotype was recorded many times. The chain recombines TRBV14 with TRBJ1-1; weak D call: TRBD1 (5 bases). CDR1 is SGHDN, CDR2 FVKESK, per germline. This CDR3 region has 16 residues. The V end lost 0 bases, the J end lost 11 bases, and 22 bases lay between the germline ends. The CDR3 DNA reads as TGTGCCAGCAGCCAAGAAGCGGACGGGTTAGGGGTGTTCGCTTTCTTT. Encoded protein: CASSQEADGLGVFAFF.

This clonotype was seen a few times. This chain links TRBV5-1 with TRBJ2-7, with D perhaps given as TRBD1 or TRBD2 (5 bases each). The germline V gene has CDR1 SGHRS and CDR2 YFSETQ. The CDR3 has 14 amino acids. Trimming pared 5 bases from V and 2 bases from J, leaving 14 bases between. The CDR3 sequence is CASRPTGLPYEQYF. CDR3 DNA: TGCGCCAGCAGGCCAACGGGGCTTCCCTACGAGCAGTACTTC. The complete variable domain, with remaining parts taken from reference TRBV5-1 and TRBJ2-7, reads KAGVTQTPRYLIKTRGQQVTLSCSPISGHRSVSWYQQTPGQGLQFLFEYFSETQRNKGNFPGRFSGRQFSNSRSEMNVSTLELGDSALYLCASRPTGLPYEQYFGPGTRLTVT.

This clonotype showed up many times. The V and J genes are TRBV7-2 and TRBJ1-1; no reliable D call. V was clipped by 0 bases and J by 2 bases, with 16 bases between them. The germline V gene has CDR1 SGHTA and CDR2 FQGNSA. The CDR3 length is 17 residues. In nucleotides, the CDR3 is TGTGCCAGCAGCTTAGCCGCCGGCCTATCTCGTAACACTGAAGCTTTCTTT. Its protein product is CASSLAAGLSRNTEAFF. The complete variable domain, with remaining parts taken from reference TRBV7-2 and TRBJ1-1, reads GAGVSQSPSNKVTEKGKDVELRCDPISGHTALYWYRQSLGQGLEFLIYFQGNSAPDKSGLPSDRFSAERTGGSVSTLTIQRTQQEDSAVYLCASSLAAGLSRNTEAFFGQGTRLTVV.

This clonotype turned up a few times. The V and J genes are TRBV5-1 and TRBJ2-3, with D uncertain. V lost 4 bases to trimming and J lost 3 bases, with 15 bases between them. The germline V gene encodes CDR1 SGHRS and CDR2 YFSETQ. This CDR3 contains 15 residues. CDR3 coding DNA: TGCGCCAGCAGCCCAGGCTTAGGGTTGACAGATACGCAGTATTTT. It specifies CASSPGLGLTDTQYF.

This chain joins TRBV20-1 and TRBJ2-1; 10 nucleotides match TRBD2. The CDR3 consists of 15 residues. Losses at the gene ends were 8 bases for V and 9 bases for J; bases not matched to a gene: 16. The germline V gene has CDR1 DFQATT and CDR2 SNEGSKA (reference sequence). This CDR3 is CSRPSRTSGRGEQFF. The CDR3, as DNA: TGCAGTCGTCCTTCGAGGACTAGCGGTAGGGGTGAGCAGTTCTTC.

The rearrangement uses TRBV2 and TRBJ1-1; D is unclear. Trimming pared 6 bases from V and 0 bases from J, leaving 8 bases between. Germline CDR1 reads SNHLY; CDR2 reads FYNNEI. The CDR3 is 13 residues long. CDR3 sequence: CASRYTMNTEAFF. The CDR3 DNA is TGTGCCAGCAGATACACCATGAACACTGAAGCTTTCTTT.

This clonotype was counted many times. This chain uses TRBV5-5 with TRBJ2-7; 7 bases are a match to TRBD2. V lost 1 base, J lost 6 bases, and 1 base stayed unmatched. The germline V gene has CDR1 SGHKS and CDR2 YYEKEE (reference sequence). The CDR3 has 12 residues. As DNA, the CDR3 is TGTGCCAGCAGCTTGACGGGGGGCGAGCAGTACTTC. Translated: CASSLTGGEQYF.

There are many counts of this clonotype. This chain's CDR3 is CASSQGPGNTGELFF. The DNA of the CDR3 is TGTGCCAGCAGCCAAGGCCCAGGGAACACCGGGGAGCTGTTTTTT. The J gene is TRBJ2-2, the V gene TRBV3-1; unclear D gene. Germline CDR1 and CDR2: LGHDT and YNNKEL (reference sequence). The CDR3 runs 15 residues. V was pared by 1 base and J by 1 base, with 7 bases between.

This clonotype was picked up many times. The chain couples TRBV20-1 to TRBJ2-3, with 12 positions matching TRBD2. Trimming took 6 bases from V and 4 from J; bases not matched to a gene: 5. The CDR3 consists of 14 residues. Germline V gene sequence: CDR1 DFQATT, CDR2 SNEGSKA (reference sequence). CDR3 protein: CSALAGGPADTQYF. DNA of the CDR3: TGCAGTGCCCTAGCGGGGGGGCCAGCAGATACGCAGTATTTT.

In this sample, this clonotype turned up many times. The V and J genes are TRBV29-1 and TRBJ2-1, with 9 bases lining up with TRBD2. J lost 5 bases, V lost 6 bases, and 11 bases had no gene match. Germline-derived CDR1 and CDR2 are SQVTM and ANQGSEA. This CDR3 is built from 15 residues. The CDR3 bases are TGCAGCGTGCGGGGGGGCCAAAGATCTAACAATGAGCAGTTCTTC. Protein: CSVRGGQRSNNEQFF.

The J gene is TRBJ2-7, the V gene TRBV7-2; 11 nucleotides align to TRBD1. The CDR3 is made up of 15 amino acids. V was clipped by 5 bases and J by 4 bases; unmatched bases: 7. Germline V gene sequence: CDR1 SGHTA, CDR2 FQGNSA. The CDR3 bases are TGTGCCAGCAGCCCTCGGGACAGGGGGGGATACGAGCAGTACTTC. The encoded protein is CASSPRDRGGYEQYF. Full variable domain (missing parts from reference TRBV7-2 and TRBJ2-7): GAGVSQSPSNKVTEKGKDVELRCDPISGHTALYWYRQSLGQGLEFLIYFQGNSAPDKSGLPSDRFSAERTGGSVSTLTIQRTQQEDSAVYLCASSPRDRGGYEQYFGPGTRLTVT.

This clonotype was seen a handful of times. This chain links TRBV7-2 with TRBJ1-2; weak D call: TRBD1 (5 bases). Germline CDR1 reads SGHTA; CDR2 reads FQGNSA. V was pared by 5 bases and J by 4 bases, with 11 bases between. The CDR3 loop spans 13 amino acids. CDR3 DNA sequence: TGTGCCAGCAGCATCGATAGGGGCTATGGCTACACCTTC. Amino acid sequence: CASSIDRGYGYTF.

This clonotype showed up many times. For the CDR3, the DNA is TGTGCCAGCAGCCTCACGGGACACAGGAACACTGAAGCTTTCTTT. Protein sequence: CASSLTGHRNTEAFF. This chain joins TRBV7-9 and TRBJ1-1; TRBD1 might be the D (6 bases). V was shortened by 5 bases and J by 1 base, with 14 bases between the two germline ends. The CDR3 loop spans 15 amino acids. From germline, CDR1 is SEHNR and CDR2 FQNEAQ (reference sequence).

This clonotype has a count of ten or more. The rearrangement links TRBV5-1 to TRBJ1-6; a weak D match, TRBD1 (5 bases). Germline CDR1 SGHRS, CDR2 YFSETQ. This CDR3 has 16 amino acids. V was pared by 0 bases and J by 0 bases, with 7 bases between. The CDR3, as DNA: TGCGCCAGCAGCTTGGCCGGGGCCTCCTATAATTCACCCCTCCACTTT. Translation: CASSLAGASYNSPLHF.